The T cell receptor (beta chain) under discussion was sequenced for a study of OX40 agonist ivuxolimab in advanced cancers. TCRdb keeps only in-frame clones here, not all; method: immunoSEQ multiplex PCR. Of more than 9,000 clones detected, 76% appear once; the ten largest clones hold 20% to 25%. As for this clone: One end of the junction varies from germline; a read error may be responsible.

The length of the CDR3 is 15 residues. The germline gives CDR1 SGHVS, CDR2 FQNEAQ. The V call is TRBV7-8, the J call TRBJ2-2; TRBD1 might be the D (6 bases). The sample was CD4+ or CD8+ T cells sorted from blood, taken in a trial of the OX40 agonist ivuxolimab. The receptor was derived from an adult with an advanced solid tumor such as melanoma, head and neck, liver or kidney cancer. The CDR3 region is CASSLDIGGTGELFF. CDR3 DNA: TGTGCCAGCAGTTTAGACATAGGGGGCACCGGGGAGCTGTTTTTT.